These T cell receptor beta chains were read from a single sample in a study of T cell repertoires in cytomegalovirus infection. Via MiXCR, TCRdb re-called the reads, giving one row per CDR3 protein. The sample holds about 400,000 distinct CDR3 sequences, 15% to 20% seen once. The sample was PBMCs. The source is a human donor in good health (CMV status not recorded). Some clones in this sample may be carry-over from other donors' samples. The conserved cysteine and the conserved F or W are not part of the CDR3 here. The D gene is left open where the match is weak.

TRBJ2-5	TRBD2	13	TRBV7-9	ASSLTSGRSETQY
TRBJ2-1	TRBD2	14	TRBV11-2	ASSRVAGASYNEQF
TRBJ1-5	NA	14	TRBV18	ASSPHPPGSNQPQH
TRBJ2-3	NA	12	TRBV20-1	SAGRTIGTDTQY
TRBJ2-1	NA	13	TRBV9	ASSPFVGTSNEQF
TRBJ2-4	NA	10	TRBV4-1	ASSQGGTIQY
TRBJ2-3	NA	8	TRBV20-1	SASGDTQY
TRBJ2-3	TRBD2	14	TRBV11-2	ASSLLTSGGTDTQY
TRBJ2-7	NA	10	TRBV7-9	ASSPLDLGQY
TRBJ1-2	TRBD1	15	TRBV7-8	ASSSRTGLGSHYGYT
TRBJ2-7	NA	12	TRBV5-1	ASSSIPGVNEQY
TRBJ2-1	TRBD2	13	TRBV4-3	ASSLARELGLEQF
TRBJ1-2	NA	12	TRBV19	ASSKRNDAYGYT
TRBJ2-5	NA	13	TRBV3-1	ASSRPTGSQETQY
TRBJ2-3	TRBD1	12	TRBV12-3/TRBV12-4	ASRSDRGTDTQY
TRBJ1-2	NA	14	TRBV7-2	ASSLAGRASNYGYT
TRBJ2-4	NA	12	TRBV7-9	ASSGRGGKNIQY
TRBJ1-1	TRBD1	9	TRBV12-3/TRBV12-4	ASRTGTAAF
TRBJ1-1	TRBD1	12	TRBV3-1	ASSRTGKNTEAF
TRBJ2-5	TRBD2	12	TRBV9	ASSALAGEETQY
TRBJ1-2	TRBD1	11	TRBV6-1	ASTAGHRGGYT
TRBJ1-1	TRBD1	12	TRBV5-4	ASSRGQTNTEAF